The source of this T cell receptor (beta chain) is a study of cytomegalovirus exposure and HLA in healthy donors. CDR3 length equals 15 residues. Germline V gives CDR1 SGHDN, CDR2 FVKESK. V lost 0 bases and J lost 3, with 12 bases in between. The protocol was immunoSEQ multiplex PCR, while the TCRdb copy is restricted to in-frame clones and leaves out a portion. The sample has 80,000 to 100,000 clones, roughly 89% seen once; the top ten hold 3% to 4%. The specimen was PBMCs. The rearrangement uses TRBV14 and TRBJ2-7, with D possibly matching TRBD2 (5 bases). The sequence was obtained from a young woman in good health and CMV-seronegative. The CDR3 DNA reads as TGTGCCAGCAGCCAAGATAGCGCAGCCTACTACGAGCAGTACTTC. This sequence encodes CASSQDSAAYYEQYF.